These T cell receptor beta chains were read from a single sample in a study of CD8+ T cells in alopecia areata. Some clones are missing from TCRdb's copy, which holds only in-frame ones; the method was immunoSEQ multiplex PCR. The sample consists of around 60,000 clones, roughly 46% of them appearing once. The sample consisted of NKG2D-low CD8+ T cells sorted from blood. These receptors came from a human donor with alopecia areata. CDR3s include the opening cysteine and the closing phenylalanine or tryptophan. Fields, in order: J gene, D gene, clone size, V gene, CDR3 protein, CDR3 DNA. D genes are given only for firm matches. Only some rows state a clone size, as once, few, many or a class for expanded clones.

TRBJ2-5 NA NA TRBV13 CASSLEGYRQETQYF TGTGCCAGCAGCTTAGAGGGCTACCGACAAGAGACCCAGTACTTC
TRBJ2-1 TRBD1 NA TRBV27 CASGPGTGAYNEQFF TGTGCCAGTGGGCCCGGGACAGGGGCCTACAATGAGCAGTTCTTC
TRBJ2-7 TRBD1 NA TRBV9 CASSIGTGRGGEQYF TGTGCCAGCAGCATTGGGACAGGACGGGGAGGAGAGCAGTACTTC
TRBJ2-7 TRBD1 once TRBV6-5 CASSYYDRGYEQYF TGTGCCAGCAGTTACTACGACAGGGGCTACGAGCAGTACTTC
TRBJ2-1 NA NA TRBV18 CASSPPRSTYNEQFF TGTGCCAGCTCACCACCCCGGAGTACCTACAATGAGCAGTTCTTC
TRBJ2-1 TRBD2 NA TRBV2 CASSEELGLASEQFF TGTGCCAGCAGTGAAGAACTGGGACTAGCTTCTGAGCAGTTCTTC
TRBJ1-2 NA NA TRBV5-6 CASSSPRGIYGYTF TGTGCCAGCAGCTCCCCCAGGGGAATTTATGGCTACACCTTC
TRBJ2-5 TRBD1 NA TRBV28 CASSGTDQETQYF TGTGCCAGCAGTGGGACAGACCAAGAGACCCAGTACTTC
TRBJ1-4 NA NA TRBV29-1 CSVEDRGKLFF TGCAGCGTTGAAGATCGAGGAAAACTGTTTTTT
TRBJ2-7 TRBD2 NA TRBV5-1 CASRPIRGGYEQYF TGCGCCAGCAGACCGATTCGGGGGGGCTACGAGCAGTACTTC
TRBJ2-1 NA NA TRBV4-3 CASSQDQGSSYNEQFF TGCGCCAGCAGCCAAGATCAAGGGAGCTCCTACAATGAGCAGTTCTTC
TRBJ1-1 NA few TRBV28 CASSLIGTLNTEAFF TGTGCCAGCAGTTTGATAGGGACACTTAACACTGAAGCTTTCTTT
TRBJ2-7 NA NA TRBV7-9 CASSSDKYEQYF TGTGCCAGCAGCTCTGACAAATACGAGCAGTACTTC
TRBJ1-3 NA few TRBV29-1 CSVGLVEYSGNTIYF TGCAGCGTTGGTCTGGTGGAGTACTCTGGAAACACCATATATTTT
TRBJ1-1 NA NA TRBV25-1 CASSDGQPEAFF TGTGCCAGCAGTGACGGACAGCCTGAAGCTTTCTTT
TRBJ1-5 NA NA TRBV13 CASSLDRQPQHF TGTGCCAGCAGCTTAGATAGGCAGCCCCAGCATTTT
TRBJ2-7 NA few TRBV29-1 CSVEQDTPYEQYF TGCAGCGTTGAACAAGACACACCGTACGAGCAGTACTTC
TRBJ1-1 NA NA TRBV30 CAWSVRRQVNTEAFF TGTGCCTGGAGTGTACGCAGACAGGTGAACACTGAAGCTTTCTTT
TRBJ2-1 TRBD2 once TRBV27 CASTGTSANEQFF TGTGCCAGCACCGGGACTAGCGCTAATGAGCAGTTCTTC
TRBJ2-7 TRBD2 NA TRBV7-9 CASSLGLAEQYF TGTGCCAGCAGCCTGGGACTAGCCGAGCAGTACTTC
TRBJ2-3 NA NA TRBV7-8 CASSLDGVAVDTQYF TGTGCCAGCAGCTTAGACGGGGTAGCCGTTGATACGCAGTATTTT
TRBJ2-2 TRBD2 few TRBV28 CASSILLAGGTGELFF TGTGCCAGCAGCATCCTCCTAGCGGGAGGGACCGGGGAGCTGTTTTTT
TRBJ2-1 TRBD1 NA TRBV7-9 CASSRQGARNEQFF TGTGCCAGCAGCCGACAGGGGGCGCGCAATGAGCAGTTCTTC
TRBJ2-1 NA NA TRBV29-1 CSVTWTNDDNEQFF TGCAGCGTCACCTGGACAAACGACGACAATGAGCAGTTCTTC
TRBJ2-7 TRBD2 NA TRBV4-1 CASSPGGSYEQYF TGCGCCAGCAGCCCGGGAGGGTCCTACGAGCAGTACTTC
TRBJ2-1 TRBD1 NA TRBV28 CASSPDRGKDNEQFF TGTGCCAGCAGTCCCGACAGGGGGAAAGACAATGAGCAGTTCTTC
TRBJ2-7 NA NA TRBV6-6 CASSLVSYEQYF TGTGCCAGCAGTTTAGTTTCCTACGAGCAGTACTTC
TRBJ2-2 NA NA TRBV9 CASSVAGRRTGELFF TGTGCCAGCAGCGTAGCTGGGAGGAGGACCGGGGAGCTGTTTTTT
TRBJ2-5 NA NA TRBV7-8 CASNLDYTQTQYF TGTGCCAGCAACCTGGACTATACGCAGACCCAGTACTTC
TRBJ1-1 NA few TRBV29-1 CSGSRATMNTEAFF TGCAGCGGGAGTCGGGCTACTATGAACACTGAAGCTTTCTTT
TRBJ2-2 NA once TRBV30 CAWSRGTGELFF TGTGCCTGGAGTAGGGGGACCGGGGAGCTGTTTTTT
TRBJ2-5 TRBD2 NA TRBV7-8 CASSLVGSGIETQYF TGTGCCAGCAGCCTGGTCGGTAGCGGGATAGAGACCCAGTACTTC
TRBJ2-7 TRBD2 once TRBV29-1 CSVIAGDSYEQYF TGCAGCGTTATAGCGGGAGACTCCTACGAGCAGTACTTC
TRBJ2-2 NA many TRBV29-1 CSVGIGGGTGELFF TGCAGCGTGGGTATCGGGGGAGGAACCGGGGAGCTGTTTTTT
TRBJ1-1 NA NA TRBV20-1 CSASKDTEAFF TGCAGTGCTAGTAAGGACACTGAAGCTTTCTTT
TRBJ2-3 TRBD1 NA TRBV7-2 CASSLSGQGHRTDTQYF TGTGCCAGCAGCTTATCGGGACAGGGGCATCGAACAGATACGCAGTATTTT
TRBJ2-1 NA NA TRBV5-6 CASSPGAHGEQFF TGTGCCAGCAGCCCAGGGGCGCACGGCGAGCAGTTCTTC
TRBJ1-1 NA few TRBV29-1 CSGAGTPEDTEAFF TGCAGCGGAGCGGGGACCCCCGAGGACACTGAAGCTTTCTTT
TRBJ2-7 NA NA TRBV4-3 CASSQDRNEQYF TGCGCCAGCAGCCAAGATAGAAATGAGCAGTACTTC
TRBJ2-3 NA few TRBV28 CASRDLRDSGTDTQYF TGTGCCAGCAGAGACCTCCGGGACAGCGGGACAGATACGCAGTATTTT